This T cell receptor (beta chain) derives from a study of response to subunit inactivated influenza vaccine. This clonotype was seen a few times. What it binds is not known. TCRdb fed the RT-PCR reads into MiXCR, producing one record per CDR3 protein. The profile shows some 850,000 distinct CDR3 sequences, about a fifth of them singletons. Study outcomes and limitations: With each seasonal influenza vaccination, the authors suggested, few new T cells are recruited.

V was clipped by 3 bases and J by 5 bases, with 14 bases between them. Germline lookup yields CDR1 DFQATT and CDR2 SNEGSKA (reference sequence). The CDR3 length is 14 residues. V usage is TRBV20-1 and J usage is TRBJ2-1; TRBD1 is a possible D gene (5 bases). The source was PBMCs from blood, collected roughly 5 days after vaccination. This receptor was obtained from a man aged 45-65 years who received an inactivated influenza vaccine. CDR3 DNA: TGCAGTGCTAGTGTCAGGGCTTTGCACAATGAGCAGTTCTTC. It translates to CSASVRALHNEQFF.